This T cell receptor beta chain stems from a study of T cell responses to AZD1222 COVID-19 vaccine. Only in-frame clones appear in the TCRdb table, and some are missing; sequencing was by immunoSEQ multiplex PCR. The sample has about 150,000 clones; around 87% are singletons. CDR3 length: 15 residues. Germline CDR1 and CDR2: SGHDT and YYEEEE. Between the trimmed V and J ends, which lost 2 bases and 1 base, there was a span of 12 bases. The analysis combined second doses at about 4 or about 12 weeks. Broader study findings: Per reports, nearly half of all spike-specific TCRs target regions that are unmutated in variants.

This clone was recorded only once. Its antigen is not identified. The sample consisted of peripheral blood, taken 28 days after the second AZD1222 dose. This receptor was obtained from an adult who received the AZD1222 COVID-19 vaccine. The chain recombines TRBV5-6 with TRBJ2-5; the D gene is possibly TRBD1 (5 bases). CDR3 sequence reads: CASSFLGQIQETQYF. In DNA form, the CDR3 reads TGTGCCAGCAGCTTCTTAGGACAAATCCAAGAGACCCAGTACTTC.